This T cell receptor (beta chain) was recovered during a study of human T cells and chemical hapten exposure. Study-level results: Alopecia in the donors means their immune response may deviate from healthy people's.

From the RACE reads, TCRdb called clonotypes with MiXCR, one entry per CDR3 protein. The sample has tens of thousands of distinct CDR3 sequences; 8% to 10% are singletons. Of note for this clonotype: As yet, its antigen is unknown.

Documented time point: pre-sensitization, week 0. Sample treatment: therapeutic diphenylcyclopropenone sensitization with weekly scalp DPC. Donation of samples came from alopecia patients who were 18 to 70 years old and suitable for DPC. The receptor was isolated from a middle-aged woman with alopecia areata. Some clones in this sample may be carry-over from other donors' samples. The material sequenced was whole blood, taken in connection with sensitization to the hapten diphenylcyclopropenone (DPC).

DNA of the CDR3: TGCAGCGCTCGACAGGGGGCGGGCTATGGCTACACCTTC. Encoded protein: CSARQGAGYGYTF. V usage is TRBV29-1 and J usage is TRBJ1-2; 10 bases are shared with TRBD1. This CDR3 has 13 amino acids. The germline CDR1 and CDR2 sequences are SQVTM and ANQGSEA. V shed 7 bases, J shed 4 bases, and the junction held 6 bases outside the gene matches.